This entry features one T cell receptor (beta chain) sequence. Repertoires were generated with immunoSEQ multiplex PCR, while TCRdb's copy carries only in-frame clones and drops some. Among 180,000 or so clones listed, over 80% were seen once. The source of the sample is a study of blood T cell repertoires in COVID-19. In the study overall: Donors in the United States, Italy and Spain gave samples during acute or convalescent COVID-19. The analysed material was cDNA or gDNA that came from T cells, B-cell-depleted T cells, or PBMCs.

Participants came from roughly 23 US areas, aged roughly 18 to 95 years. Two negative PCRs, clearance, or symptom resolution had been documented for recovered Cohort 3 donors. The CDR3 runs to 16 residues. V lost 4 bases and J lost 1; bases outside the gene matches: 8. Germline CDR1 SGHRS, CDR2 YFSETQ. This receptor was taken from a woman aged 60-70 years who had recovered from COVID-19. The V call is TRBV5-1, the J call TRBJ2-5, with 9 bases lining up with TRBD1. The sample comprised PBMCs or T cells enriched from blood (not recorded which). CDR3 DNA sequence: TGCGCCAGCAGCCCTTACAGGGGGCTTACCCAAGAGACCCAGTACTTC. It specifies CASSPYRGLTQETQYF.